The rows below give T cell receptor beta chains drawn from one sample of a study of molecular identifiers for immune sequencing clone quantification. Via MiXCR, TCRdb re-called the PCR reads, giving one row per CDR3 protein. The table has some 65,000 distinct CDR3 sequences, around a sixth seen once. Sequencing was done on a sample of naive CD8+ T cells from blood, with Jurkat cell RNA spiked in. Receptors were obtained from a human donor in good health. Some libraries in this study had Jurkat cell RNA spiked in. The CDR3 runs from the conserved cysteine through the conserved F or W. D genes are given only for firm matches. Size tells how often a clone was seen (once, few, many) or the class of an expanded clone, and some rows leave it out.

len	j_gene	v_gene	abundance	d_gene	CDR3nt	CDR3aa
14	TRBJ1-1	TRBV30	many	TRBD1	TGTGCCTGGAGTGGGCAGGGGGCAGGGACTGAAGCTTTCTTT	CAWSGQGAGTEAFF
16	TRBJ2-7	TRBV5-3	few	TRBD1	TGTGCCAGCGGCTTGACGGGCAGGGGGTTATCCTACGAGCAGTACTTC	CASGLTGRGLSYEQYF
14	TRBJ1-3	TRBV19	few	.	TGTGCCAGTCTGGACTGGAACTCTGGAAACACCATATATTTT	CASLDWNSGNTIYF
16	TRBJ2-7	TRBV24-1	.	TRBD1	TGTGCCACCAGTGATTCACCGGACAGGGGGAGCTACGAGCAGTACTTC	CATSDSPDRGSYEQYF
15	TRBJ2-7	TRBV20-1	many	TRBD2	TGCAGTGCTAGACCATTGGGGGGGAGTACGGGTGAGCAGTACTTC	CSARPLGGSTGEQYF
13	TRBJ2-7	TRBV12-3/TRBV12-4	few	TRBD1	TGTGCCAGCAGTTCCGGGACAGGGACCGAGCAGTACTTC	CASSSGTGTEQYF
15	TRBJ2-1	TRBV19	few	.	TGTGCCAGTAGTATTTACGGGAATAGCTACAATGAGCAGTTCTTC	CASSIYGNSYNEQFF
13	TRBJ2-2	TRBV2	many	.	TGTGCCAGCAGTGAGAGCCTCACCGGGGAGCTGTTTTTT	CASSESLTGELFF
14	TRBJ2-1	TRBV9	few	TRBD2	TGTGCCAGCAGCGTGGGAGGGGCCCTGGGTGAGCAGTTCTTC	CASSVGGALGEQFF
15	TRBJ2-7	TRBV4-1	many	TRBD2	TGCGCCAGCAGCCAAGGTCAGGGAGGGACCTACGAGCAGTACTTC	CASSQGQGGTYEQYF
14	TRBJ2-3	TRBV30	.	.	TGTGCCTGGAGTACCGCTGCGGGCACAGATACGCAGTATTTT	CAWSTAAGTDTQYF
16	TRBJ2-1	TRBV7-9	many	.	TGTGCCAGCAGCCCGCCGGGGACTGTCTCCTACAATGAGCAGTTCTTC	CASSPPGTVSYNEQFF
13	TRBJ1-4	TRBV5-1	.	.	TGCGCCAGCAGCCTAGAATTGGATGAAAAACTGTTTTTT	CASSLELDEKLFF
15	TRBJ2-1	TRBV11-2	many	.	TGTGCCAGCACCCAAACCCCCTTCCGGGAACGTGAGCAGTTCTTC	CASTQTPFREREQFF
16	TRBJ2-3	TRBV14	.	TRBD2	TGTGGCAGCAGCCCGCTCACTAGCGGATCCACAGATACGCAGTATTTC	CGSSPLTSGSTDTQYF
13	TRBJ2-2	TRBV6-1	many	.	TGTGCCAGCAGCCCCGGGCCTGGAGCGGAGCTGTTTTTT	CASSPGPGAELFF
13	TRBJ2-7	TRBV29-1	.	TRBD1	TGCAGCGTCGTGGGACAGGGGCTCCACGAGCAGTACTTC	CSVVGQGLHEQYF
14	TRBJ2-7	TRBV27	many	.	TGTGCCAGCAGTCCCGAGCGAACCCCCTACGAGCAGTACTTC	CASSPERTPYEQYF
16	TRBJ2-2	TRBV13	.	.	TGTGCCAGCAGCTTAGGGTGGACAGTGAACACCGGGGAGCTGTTTTTT	CASSLGWTVNTGELFF